The following is a T cell receptor (beta chain) sequence with its context. This entry belongs to a study of blood T cell repertoires in COVID-19. For the study at large: Some COVID-19 samples were acute and others convalescent; all came from the United States, Italy and Spain. Sources were T cells, B-cell-depleted T cells, or PBMCs; the material itself was cDNA or gDNA.

Authors' processing steps: Estimates of nucleated cell counts were drawn from the amplification of reference gene primers. The table came from immunoSEQ multiplex PCR; TCRdb's copy has only in-frame clones and leaves some out. V and J calls plus clone size are reproduced from that table; the DNA served to infer D and trimming. The sample has approximately 39,000 clones, 90% to 95% seen once. Sequencing used peripheral blood. The receptor comes from a human donor with active COVID-19. The donor label of this sample is uncertain.

In DNA, the CDR3 is TGTGCCAGCAGCCAACAGCCGACTTCCTACAATGAGCAGTTCTTC. Translated, it gives CASSQQPTSYNEQFF. The chain employs TRBV3-1 (or the pseudogene TRBV3-2) and TRBJ2-1; unclear D gene. This CDR3 is built from 15 residues. V gave up 2 bases and J gave up 1 base, with 9 bases separating them. Germline CDR1 and CDR2: LGHDT and YNNKEL (reference sequence).